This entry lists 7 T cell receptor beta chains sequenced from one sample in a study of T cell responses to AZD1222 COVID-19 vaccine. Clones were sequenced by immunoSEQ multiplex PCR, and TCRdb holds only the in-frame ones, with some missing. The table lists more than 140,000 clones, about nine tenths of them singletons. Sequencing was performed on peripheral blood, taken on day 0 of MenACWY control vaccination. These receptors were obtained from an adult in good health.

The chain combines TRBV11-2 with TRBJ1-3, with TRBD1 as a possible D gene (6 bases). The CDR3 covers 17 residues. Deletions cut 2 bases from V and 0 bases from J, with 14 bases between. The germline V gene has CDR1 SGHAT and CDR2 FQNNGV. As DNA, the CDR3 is TGTGCCAGCAGCTTAAGGGGGACGGTAGGCTCTGGAAACACCATATATTTT. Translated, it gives CASSLRGTVGSGNTIYF.

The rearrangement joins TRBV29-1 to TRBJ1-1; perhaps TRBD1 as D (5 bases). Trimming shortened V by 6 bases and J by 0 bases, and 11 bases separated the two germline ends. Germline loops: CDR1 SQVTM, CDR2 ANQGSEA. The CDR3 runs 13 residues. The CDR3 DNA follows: TGCAGCGTCATGGGACGGTTGAACACTGAAGCTTTCTTT. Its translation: CSVMGRLNTEAFF.

CDR3 in amino acids: CASSLGDREETQYF. CDR3 sequence (DNA): TGTGCCAGCAGCTTGGGGGACAGGGAAGAGACCCAGTACTTC. The V and J genes are TRBV5-4 and TRBJ2-5, with 9 bases fitting TRBD1. The CDR3 is made up of 14 amino acids. CDR1 SGHNT and CDR2 YYREEE come from the germline V gene (reference sequence). V gave up 0 bases and J gave up 3 bases; unmatched junction bases: 0. The full variable domain, completed using reference TRBV5-4 and TRBJ2-5, is ETGVTQSPTHLIKTRGQQVTLRCSSQSGHNTVSWYQQALGQGPQFIFQYYREEENGRGNFPPRFSGLQFPNYSSELNVNALELDDSALYLCASSLGDREETQYFGPGTRLLVL.

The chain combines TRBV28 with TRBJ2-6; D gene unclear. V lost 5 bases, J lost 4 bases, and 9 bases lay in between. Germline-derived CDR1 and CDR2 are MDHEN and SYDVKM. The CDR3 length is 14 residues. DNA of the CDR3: TGTGCCAGCAGTAGGGTGGCCGGGGCCAACGTCCTGACTTTC. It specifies CASSRVAGANVLTF.

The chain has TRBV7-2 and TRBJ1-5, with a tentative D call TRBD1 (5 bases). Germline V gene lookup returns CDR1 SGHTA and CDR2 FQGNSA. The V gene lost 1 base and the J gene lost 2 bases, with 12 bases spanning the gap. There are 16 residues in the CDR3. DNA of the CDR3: TGTGCCAGCAGCTTAGAACCCCCAGGGCGCAATCAGCCCCAGCATTTT. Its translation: CASSLEPPGRNQPQHF.

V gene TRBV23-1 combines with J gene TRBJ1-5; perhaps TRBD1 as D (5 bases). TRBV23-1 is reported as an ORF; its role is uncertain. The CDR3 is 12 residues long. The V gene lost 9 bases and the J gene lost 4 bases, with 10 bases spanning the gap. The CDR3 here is CASHKGNQPQHF. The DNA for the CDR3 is TGCGCCAGTCATAAGGGGAATCAGCCCCAGCATTTT.

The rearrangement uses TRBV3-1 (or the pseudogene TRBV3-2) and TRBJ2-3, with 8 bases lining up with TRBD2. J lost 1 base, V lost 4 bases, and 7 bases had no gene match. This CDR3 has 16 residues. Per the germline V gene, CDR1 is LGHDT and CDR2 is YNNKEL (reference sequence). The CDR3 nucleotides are TGTGCCAGCAGCCCGGGACTAGTTAGGGGCACAGATACGCAGTATTTT. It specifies CASSPGLVRGTDTQYF.